The clone carrying this T cell receptor (beta chain) came up a few times. Its antigen remains unidentified. Using a J-beta primer mix together with a sample-barcoded 5' primer, a second PCR was run for roughly 6 to 11 cycles. From the 5' RACE reads, TCRdb called clonotypes with MiXCR, one entry per CDR3 protein. Of 600,000 to 1,000,000 distinct CDR3 sequences in the sample, around a quarter were seen once. Germline V gene lookup returns CDR1 MDHEN and CDR2 SYDVKM. The CDR3 sequence is 15 residues long. J gave up 5 bases and V 4 bases, and 11 bases lay outside the gene matches. This record belongs to a study of blood T cells in healthy people across ages. Roughly 9 milliliters of peripheral blood were drawn from each donor. Regarding the study as a whole: No conclusive comparison of naive versus antigen-experienced cells was possible with unsorted PBMCs. Among long-lived donors, naive CD4+ cells were more numerous and diversity higher than in aged donors.

Another study also made use of these data, one on T cells of mothers and their children.

This rearrangement joins TRBV28 to TRBJ2-7; 7 bases match TRBD2. This clonotype was obtained from a boy younger than 18 in good health. Sequenced: blood. In DNA, the CDR3 is TGTGCCAGCAGTTCGGGCGGGAGCTTGACGGACGAGCAGTACTTC. The encoded protein is CASSSGGSLTDEQYF.